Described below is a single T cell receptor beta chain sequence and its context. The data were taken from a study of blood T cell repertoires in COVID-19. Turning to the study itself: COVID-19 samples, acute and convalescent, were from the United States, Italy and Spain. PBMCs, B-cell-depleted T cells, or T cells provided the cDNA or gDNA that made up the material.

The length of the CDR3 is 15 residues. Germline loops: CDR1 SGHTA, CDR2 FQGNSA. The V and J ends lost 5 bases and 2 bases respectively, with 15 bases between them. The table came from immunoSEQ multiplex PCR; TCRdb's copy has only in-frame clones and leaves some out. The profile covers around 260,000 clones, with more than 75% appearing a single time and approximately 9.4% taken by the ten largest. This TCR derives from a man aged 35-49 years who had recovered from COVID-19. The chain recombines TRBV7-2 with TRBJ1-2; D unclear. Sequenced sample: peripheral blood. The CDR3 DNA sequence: TGTGCCAGCAGCCCTACCTCGCAGGCAAACTATGGCTACACCTTC. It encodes CASSPTSQANYGYTF.